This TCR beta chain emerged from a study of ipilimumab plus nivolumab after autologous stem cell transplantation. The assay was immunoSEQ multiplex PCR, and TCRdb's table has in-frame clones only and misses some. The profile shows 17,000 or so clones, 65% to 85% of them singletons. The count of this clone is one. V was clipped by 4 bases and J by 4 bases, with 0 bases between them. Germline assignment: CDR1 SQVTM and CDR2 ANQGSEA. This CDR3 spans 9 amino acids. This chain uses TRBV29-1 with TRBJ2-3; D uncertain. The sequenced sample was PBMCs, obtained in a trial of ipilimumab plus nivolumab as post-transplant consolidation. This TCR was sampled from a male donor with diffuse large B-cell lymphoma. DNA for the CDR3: TGCAGCGTTGCAGATACGCAGTATTTT. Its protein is CSVADTQYF.